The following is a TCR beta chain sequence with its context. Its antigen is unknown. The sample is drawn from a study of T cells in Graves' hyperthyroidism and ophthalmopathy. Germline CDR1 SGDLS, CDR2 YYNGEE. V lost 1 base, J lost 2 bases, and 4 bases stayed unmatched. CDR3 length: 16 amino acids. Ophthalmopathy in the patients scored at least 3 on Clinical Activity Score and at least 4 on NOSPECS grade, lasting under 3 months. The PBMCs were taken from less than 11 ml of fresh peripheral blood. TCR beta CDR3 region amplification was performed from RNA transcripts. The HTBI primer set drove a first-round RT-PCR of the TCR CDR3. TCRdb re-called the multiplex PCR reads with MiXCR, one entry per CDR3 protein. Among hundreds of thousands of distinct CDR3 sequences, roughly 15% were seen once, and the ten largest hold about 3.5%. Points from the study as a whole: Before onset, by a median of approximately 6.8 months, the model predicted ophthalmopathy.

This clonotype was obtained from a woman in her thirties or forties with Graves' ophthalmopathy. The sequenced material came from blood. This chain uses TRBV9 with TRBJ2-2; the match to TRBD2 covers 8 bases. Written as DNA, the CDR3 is TGTGCCAGCAGCGTATCGGGGGGGTTAAACACCGGGGAGCTGTTTTTT. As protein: CASSVSGGLNTGELFF.